Here is one T cell receptor beta chain with its context. The antigen remains unidentified. Produced via immunoSEQ multiplex PCR; TCRdb's table is partial and in-frame only. The sample lists approximately 2,000,000 clones, around 93% occurring once. The data stem from a study of shared clonotypes between healthy human individuals. CDR1 MGHDK and CDR2 SYGVNS come from the germline V gene. Trimming left V 5 bases short and J 1 base short, with 11 bases between. The CDR3 totals 14 residues. Study observations and caveats: Sharing across a handful of donors was seen in roughly 5% of naive CD4 clonotypes.

The clonotype comes from a man younger than 35 in good health. Some clones in this sample may be carry-over from other donors' samples. The sample taken for sequencing was naive CD4+ T cells from PBMCs. Subset described: CD45RA+ positively selected. The chain uses TRBV25-1 and TRBJ1-2, with D maybe TRBD1 (5 bases). CDR3 sequence reads: CASSTPGGNYGYTF. The CDR3 nucleotides read TGTGCCAGCAGTACCCCGGGGGGTAACTATGGCTACACCTTC.